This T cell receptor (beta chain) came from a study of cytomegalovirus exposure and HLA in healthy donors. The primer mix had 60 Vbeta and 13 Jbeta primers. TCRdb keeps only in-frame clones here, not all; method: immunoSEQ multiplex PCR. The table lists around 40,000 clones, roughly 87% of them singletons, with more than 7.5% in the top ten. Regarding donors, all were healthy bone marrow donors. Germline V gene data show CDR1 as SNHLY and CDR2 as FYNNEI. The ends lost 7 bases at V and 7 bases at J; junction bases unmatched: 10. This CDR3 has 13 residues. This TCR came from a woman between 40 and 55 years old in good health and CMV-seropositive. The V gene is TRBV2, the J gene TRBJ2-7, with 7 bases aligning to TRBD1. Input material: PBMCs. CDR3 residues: CASNRDSKGEQYF. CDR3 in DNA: TGTGCCAGCAACCGGGACAGCAAGGGAGAGCAGTACTTC.